The 16 T cell receptor beta chains reported below all come from one sample, sequenced in a study of cytomegalovirus exposure and HLA in healthy donors. PCR used 60 Vbeta primers and 13 Jbeta primers. Method: immunoSEQ multiplex PCR; TCRdb's copy keeps in-frame clones and lacks some. The table has some 200,000 clones, roughly 83% seen once. The sequenced sample consisted of PBMCs. These receptors came from a girl aged 5-17 years in good health and CMV-seronegative.

Note on this clone: One end of the junction is discordant with germline, which a read error may explain. The CDR3: CASSLNPGRGHHF. The CDR3 nucleotides are TGTGCCAGCAGTTTGAATCCAGGTCGAGGGCACCACTTC. The chain links TRBV28 to TRBJ1-2; no firm D call. CDR3 length: 13 residues. CDR1 and CDR2 from the germline V gene are MDHEN and SYDVKM.

CDR3 sequence (DNA): TGTGCCAGTAGTATGGGACAGACTCCCACTGAAGCTTTCTTT. Amino acid sequence: CASSMGQTPTEAFF. The J gene is TRBJ1-1, the V gene TRBV19; 7 positions match TRBD1. The CDR3 has 14 residues. Germline V lookup: CDR1 LNHDA, CDR2 SQIVND (reference sequence). V lost 3 bases, J lost 4 bases, and 5 bases stayed unmatched.

The V and J genes are TRBV13 and TRBJ2-5; perhaps TRBD2 as D (5 bases). The DNA end is more similar to TRBJ2-7, so the J call may be wrong. Germline CDR1 is PRHDT and CDR2 is FYEKMQ (reference sequence). The CDR3 covers 15 residues. The CDR3 is CASSFRPGSDYEQYF. The CDR3 coding sequence is TGTGCCAGCAGCTTCCGACCGGGATCCGACTACGAGCAGTACTTC.

The chain joins TRBV19 to TRBJ1-5; a possible D gene is TRBD1 (5 bases). V was pared by 4 bases and J by 6 bases, with 16 bases between. Germline CDR1 is LNHDA and CDR2 is SQIVND (reference sequence). CDR3 length: 15 residues. Written as DNA, the CDR3 is TGTGCCAGTAGTACGGGCTTGCAGGGCGGTCAGCCCCAGCATTTT. Translation gives CASSTGLQGGQPQHF.

The genes are TRBV5-4 and TRBJ1-2; D may be TRBD1 (5 bases). Looked up from germline, CDR1 is SGHNT and CDR2 is YYREEE (reference sequence). CDR3 length: 14 residues. V was cut by 0 bases and J by 3 bases, with 9 bases left in between. The CDR3 spells CASSLGATDYGYTF. In DNA, the CDR3 is TGTGCCAGCAGCTTGGGGGCGACAGACTATGGCTACACCTTC.

The chain carries TRBV10-1 and TRBJ2-3, with TRBD2 matching over 11 bases. This CDR3 is 17 amino acids long. Per the germline V gene, CDR1 is WNHNN and CDR2 is SYGVQD (reference sequence). The V and J ends lost 0 bases and 3 bases, in that order; junction bases with no gene match: 5. The CDR3 here is CASSESVAGGLTDTQYF. The CDR3 coding sequence is TGCGCCAGCAGTGAGTCCGTAGCGGGAGGGCTTACAGATACGCAGTATTTT.

CDR3 residues: CASSVPGQGETQYF. CDR3 DNA: TGTGCCAGCAGCGTACCCGGACAGGGAGAGACCCAGTACTTC. This chain connects TRBV9 to TRBJ2-5, with 8 positions matching TRBD1. V was clipped by 1 base and J by 4 bases; unmatched bases: 3. Germline loops: CDR1 SGDLS, CDR2 YYNGEE. The CDR3 extends over 14 amino acids.

The chain carries TRBV5-1 and TRBJ1-2; 7 bases fit TRBD1. There are 15 residues in the CDR3. Germline assignment: CDR1 SGHRS and CDR2 YFSETQ. Trimming at V came to 0 bases and at J to 6 bases, leaving 8 bases not matched to a gene. For the CDR3, the DNA is TGCGCCAGCAGCTTGGATCCCCACAGGGGTGATGGCTACACCTTC. Amino acid sequence: CASSLDPHRGDGYTF.

This clone was seen just once. The chain couples TRBV19 to TRBJ1-5; 8 bases agree with TRBD1. The V gene's germline CDR1 is LNHDA and CDR2 SQIVND (reference sequence). The CDR3 loop spans 16 amino acids. V dropped 0 bases and J dropped 5; count of bases not matched to a gene: 6. CDR3: CASSIDQQGGYQPQHF. The CDR3 DNA sequence: TGTGCCAGTAGTATAGATCAACAGGGGGGGTATCAGCCCCAGCATTTT.

The V call is TRBV28, the J call TRBJ2-2, with D possibly TRBD1 on 5 matching bases. Germline CDR1 reads MDHEN; CDR2 reads SYDVKM. This CDR3 region has 11 residues. The V gene lost 3 bases and the J gene lost 15 bases, with 11 bases spanning the gap. DNA for the CDR3: TGTGCCAGCAGTTTTCAGGGATGGATGTTTTTT. Translation gives CASSFQGWMFF.

V usage is TRBV6-5 and J usage is TRBJ1-2; no reliable D call. The germline V gene encodes CDR1 MNHEY and CDR2 SVGAGI. V lost 3 bases, J lost 3 bases, and 8 bases lay in between. This CDR3 has 13 residues. The CDR3 reads CASSYLRDYGYTF. The CDR3 DNA is TGTGCCAGCAGTTATCTACGGGACTATGGCTACACCTTC.

This clone occurred once. The gene calls are TRBV6-1 and TRBJ2-3; 8 positions match TRBD1. This CDR3 has 13 residues. V dropped 10 bases and J dropped 1; count of bases not matched to a gene: 4. The germline gives CDR1 MNHNS, CDR2 SASEGT. The CDR3 region is CANSGQGTDTQYF. The DNA for the CDR3 is TGTGCCAACTCGGGACAGGGCACAGATACGCAGTATTTT.

This chain links TRBV6-1 with TRBJ2-2, with 7 bases lining up with TRBD1. The CDR3 extends over 15 amino acids. The germline V gene has CDR1 MNHNS and CDR2 SASEGT. Trimming took 7 bases from V and 0 from J; bases not matched to a gene: 5. CDR3 amino acids: CASMKGQSNTGELFF. CDR3 bases: TGTGCCAGCATGAAGGGACAGTCGAACACCGGGGAGCTGTTTTTT.

The chain has TRBV6-6 and TRBJ2-7, with D maybe TRBD1 (5 bases). This CDR3 comprises 15 residues. The germline V and J ends were trimmed by 3 bases and 0 bases, with 12 bases remaining between them. Germline V lookup: CDR1 MNHNY, CDR2 SVGAGI (reference sequence). Here the CDR3 DNA reads TGTGCCAGCAGTTATAAGCAGGGTAGCTCCTACGAGCAGTACTTC. This encodes CASSYKQGSSYEQYF.

This clone came up once. The chain carries TRBV30 and TRBJ1-2; maybe TRBD1 (6 bases). V dropped 0 bases and J dropped 7 bases, with 18 bases sitting between them. Germline V gene data show CDR1 as GTSNPN and CDR2 as SVGIG (reference sequence). This CDR3 is 15 amino acids long. The CDR3 DNA reads as TGTGCCTGGAGTGTATTAGTGGGGGCAGAAAGTGGCTACACCTTC. It codes for CAWSVLVGAESGYTF.

This clone was observed a handful of times. V usage is TRBV6-1 and J usage is TRBJ2-7; D not certain. This CDR3 spans 13 amino acids. V was trimmed by 4 bases and J by 0 bases, leaving 7 bases between them. The germline gives CDR1 MNHNS, CDR2 SASEGT. The CDR3 loop is CASSVSISYEQYF. The CDR3 nucleotides are TGTGCCAGCAGTGTCTCTATCTCCTACGAGCAGTACTTC.